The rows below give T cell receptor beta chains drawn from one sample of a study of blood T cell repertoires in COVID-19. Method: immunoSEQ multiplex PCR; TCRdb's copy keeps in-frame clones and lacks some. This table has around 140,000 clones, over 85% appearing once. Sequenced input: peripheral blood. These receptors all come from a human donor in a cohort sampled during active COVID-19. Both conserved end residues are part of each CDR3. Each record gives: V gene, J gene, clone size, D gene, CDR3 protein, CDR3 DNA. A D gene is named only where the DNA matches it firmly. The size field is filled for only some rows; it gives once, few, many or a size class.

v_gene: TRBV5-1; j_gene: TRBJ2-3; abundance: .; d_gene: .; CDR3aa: CASRLGITDTQYF; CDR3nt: TGCGCCAGCAGATTGGGTATCACAGATACGCAGTATTTT
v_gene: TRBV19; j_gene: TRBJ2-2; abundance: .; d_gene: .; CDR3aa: CATLGVLTGELFF; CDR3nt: TGTGCCACCTTAGGAGTCCTCACCGGGGAGCTGTTTTTT
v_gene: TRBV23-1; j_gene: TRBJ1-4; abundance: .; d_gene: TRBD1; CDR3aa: CASSQGGTANEKLFF; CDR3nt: TGCGCCAGCAGTCAAGGAGGGACAGCTAATGAAAAACTGTTTTTT
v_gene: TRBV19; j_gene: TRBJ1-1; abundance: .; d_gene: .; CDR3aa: CASSILNTEAFF; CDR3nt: TGTGCCAGTAGTATACTAAACACTGAAGCTTTCTTT
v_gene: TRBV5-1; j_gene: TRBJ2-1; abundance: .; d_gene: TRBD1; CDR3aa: CASSRDRGLHNEQFF; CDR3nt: TGCGCCAGCAGCCGGGACAGGGGGCTTCACAATGAGCAGTTCTTC
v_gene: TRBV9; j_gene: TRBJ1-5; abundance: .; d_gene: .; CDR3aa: CASSPTGNQPQHF; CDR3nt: TGTGCCAGCAGCCCAACAGGGAATCAGCCCCAGCATTTT
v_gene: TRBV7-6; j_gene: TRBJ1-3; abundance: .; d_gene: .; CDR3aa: CASSSNLGSPGNTIYF; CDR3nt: TGTGCCAGCAGCTCGAACCTAGGGAGCCCTGGAAACACCATATATTTT
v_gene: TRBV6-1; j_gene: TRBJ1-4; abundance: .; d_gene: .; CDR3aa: CASSEVRGDEKLFF; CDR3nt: TGTGCCAGCAGTGAAGTCAGGGGAGATGAAAAACTGTTTTTT
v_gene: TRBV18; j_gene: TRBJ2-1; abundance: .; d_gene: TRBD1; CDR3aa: CASSPGQASYNEQFF; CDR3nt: TGTGCCAGCTCACCCGGACAGGCTTCCTACAATGAGCAGTTCTTC
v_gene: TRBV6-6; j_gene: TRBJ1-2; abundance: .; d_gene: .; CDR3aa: CASSYIDRGYTF; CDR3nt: TGTGCCAGCAGTTACATCGACAGGGGCTACACCTTC
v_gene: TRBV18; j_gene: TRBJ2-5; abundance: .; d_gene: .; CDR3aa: CASSTLGGTQYF; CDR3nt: TGTGCCAGCTCGACCCTCGGGGGGACCCAGTACTTC
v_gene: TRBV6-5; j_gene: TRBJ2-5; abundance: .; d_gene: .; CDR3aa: CASSLSAGPGETQYF; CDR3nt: TGTGCCAGCAGCCTCTCGGCGGGGCCGGGTGAGACCCAGTACTTC
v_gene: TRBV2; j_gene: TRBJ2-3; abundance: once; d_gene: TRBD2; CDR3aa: CANVTSGGVSDTQYF; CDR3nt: TGTGCCAACGTAACTAGCGGGGGGGTCTCCGATACGCAGTATTTT
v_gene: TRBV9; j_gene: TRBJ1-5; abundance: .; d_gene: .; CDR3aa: CASSGGGNQPQHF; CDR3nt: TGTGCCAGCAGCGGCGGGGGGAATCAGCCCCAGCATTTT
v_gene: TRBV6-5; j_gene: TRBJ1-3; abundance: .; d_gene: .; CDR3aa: CASSRAPGTGNTIYF; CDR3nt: TGTGCCAGCAGTAGGGCCCCGGGAACTGGAAACACCATATATTTT
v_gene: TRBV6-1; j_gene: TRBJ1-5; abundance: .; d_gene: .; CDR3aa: CASSEVAVSNQPQHF; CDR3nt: TGTGCCAGCAGTGAAGTAGCGGTTAGCAATCAGCCCCAGCATTTT
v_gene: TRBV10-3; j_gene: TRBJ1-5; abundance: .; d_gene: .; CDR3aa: CAISDRPGMDQPQHF; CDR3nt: TGTGCCATCAGTGATAGACCAGGGATGGATCAGCCCCAGCATTTT
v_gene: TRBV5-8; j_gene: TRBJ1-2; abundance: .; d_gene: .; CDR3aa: CASSLAGTGVVYTF; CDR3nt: TGTGCCAGCAGCTTGGCCGGGACGGGAGTCGTTTACACCTTC
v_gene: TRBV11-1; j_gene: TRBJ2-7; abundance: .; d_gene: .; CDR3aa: CASSLQVTSWEQYF; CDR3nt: TGTGCCAGCAGCTTACAGGTGACGTCGTGGGAGCAGTACTTC
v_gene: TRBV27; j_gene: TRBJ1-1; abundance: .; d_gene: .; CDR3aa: CASSSQGLYTEAFF; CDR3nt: TGTGCCAGCAGTTCGCAGGGGCTCTACACTGAAGCTTTCTTT
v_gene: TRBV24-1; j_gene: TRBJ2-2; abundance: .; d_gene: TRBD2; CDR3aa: CATSDVGTSGGGELFF; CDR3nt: TGTGCCACCAGTGATGTTGGGACTAGCGGGGGCGGGGAGCTGTTTTTT
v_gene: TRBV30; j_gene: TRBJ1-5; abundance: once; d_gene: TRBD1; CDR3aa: CAWSPGGDQPQHF; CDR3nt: TGTGCCTGGAGTCCAGGGGGTGATCAGCCCCAGCATTTT
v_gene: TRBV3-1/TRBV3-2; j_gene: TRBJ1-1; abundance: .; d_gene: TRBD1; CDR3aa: CASSFGQGNTEAFF; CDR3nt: TGTGCCAGCAGCTTCGGACAGGGGAACACTGAAGCTTTCTTT
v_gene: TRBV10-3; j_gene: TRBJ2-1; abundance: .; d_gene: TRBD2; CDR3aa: CAISESVASGGVMNEQFF; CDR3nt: TGTGCCATCAGTGAGTCGGTGGCTAGCGGGGGGGTCATGAATGAGCAGTTCTTC
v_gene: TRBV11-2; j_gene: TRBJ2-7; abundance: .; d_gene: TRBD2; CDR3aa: CASSLGGAGASFDEQYF; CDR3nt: TGTGCCAGCAGCTTAGGGGGAGCGGGGGCCTCCTTCGACGAGCAGTACTTC
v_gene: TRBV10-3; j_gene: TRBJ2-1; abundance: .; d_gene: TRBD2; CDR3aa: CAISTLLAGGQGEQFF; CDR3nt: TGTGCCATCAGTACCTTACTAGCGGGGGGGCAGGGTGAGCAGTTCTTC
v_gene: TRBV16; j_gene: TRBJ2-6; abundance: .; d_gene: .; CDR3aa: CASSQSRLSGANVLTF; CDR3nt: TGTGCCAGCAGCCAATCGAGGCTCTCTGGGGCCAACGTCCTGACTTTC
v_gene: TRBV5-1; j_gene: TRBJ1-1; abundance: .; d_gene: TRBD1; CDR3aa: CASSFQGAQGEAFF; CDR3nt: TGCGCCAGCAGCTTCCAGGGGGCGCAGGGTGAAGCTTTCTTT
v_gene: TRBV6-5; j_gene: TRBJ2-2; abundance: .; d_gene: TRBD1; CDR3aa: CASSSGQGRGTGELFF; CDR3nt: TGTGCCAGCAGTTCCGGACAGGGGAGAGGAACCGGGGAGCTGTTTTTT
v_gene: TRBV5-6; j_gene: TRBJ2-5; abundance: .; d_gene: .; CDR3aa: CASSLGFRLQETQYF; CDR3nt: TGTGCCAGTAGCTTGGGATTCAGACTGCAAGAGACCCAGTACTTC
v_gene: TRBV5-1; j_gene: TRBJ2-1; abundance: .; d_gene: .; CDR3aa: CASSLVGGEQFF; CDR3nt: TGCGCCAGCAGCTTGGTTGGCGGTGAGCAGTTCTTC
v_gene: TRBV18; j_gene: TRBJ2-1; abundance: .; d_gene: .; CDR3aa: CASSPGQSSYNEQFF; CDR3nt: TGTGCCAGCTCACCAGGACAGAGCTCCTACAATGAGCAGTTCTTC
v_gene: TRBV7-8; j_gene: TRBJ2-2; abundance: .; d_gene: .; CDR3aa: CASSARGRGSLGTGELFF; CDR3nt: TGTGCCAGCAGCGCCCGCGGCAGGGGATCGCTTGGCACCGGGGAGCTGTTTTTT
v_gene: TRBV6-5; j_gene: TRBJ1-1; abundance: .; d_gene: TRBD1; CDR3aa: CASSFTTGDTEAFF; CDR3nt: TGTGCCAGCAGTTTCACGACAGGGGACACTGAAGCTTTCTTT
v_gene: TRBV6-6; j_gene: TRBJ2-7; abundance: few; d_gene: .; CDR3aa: CASSPGVYEQYF; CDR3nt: TGTGCCAGCAGCCCCGGGGTCTACGAGCAGTACTTC